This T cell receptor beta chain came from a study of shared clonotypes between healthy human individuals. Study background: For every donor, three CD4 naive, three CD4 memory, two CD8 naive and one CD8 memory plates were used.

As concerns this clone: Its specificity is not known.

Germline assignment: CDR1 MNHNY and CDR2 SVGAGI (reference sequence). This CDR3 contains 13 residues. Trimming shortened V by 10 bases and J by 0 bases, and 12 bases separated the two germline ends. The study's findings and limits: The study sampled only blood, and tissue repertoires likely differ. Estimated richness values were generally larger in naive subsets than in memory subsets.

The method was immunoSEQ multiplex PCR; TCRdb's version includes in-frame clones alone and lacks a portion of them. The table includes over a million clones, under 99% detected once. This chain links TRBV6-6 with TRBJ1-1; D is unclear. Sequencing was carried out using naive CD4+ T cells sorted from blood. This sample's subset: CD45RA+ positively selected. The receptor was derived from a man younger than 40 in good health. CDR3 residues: CATKEQVNTEAFF. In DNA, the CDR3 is TGTGCCACAAAGGAACAAGTGAACACTGAAGCTTTCTTT.